This TCR beta chain was sequenced in a study of shared clonotypes between healthy human individuals. Sequencing was performed with immunoSEQ multiplex PCR; in TCRdb, only in-frame clones are kept and a portion is missing. The top ten hold approximately 1.5% of the sample, which has some 1 million clones, 75% seen once. General observations from the study: The small donor group covered limited genetic and exposure diversity.

V lost 4 bases to trimming and J lost 4 bases, with 8 bases between them. Germline loops: CDR1 ENHRY, CDR2 SYGVKD. The CDR3 covers 12 residues. Among the donors, all were Caucasian adults who lived in Nashville, Tennessee. The study separated CD4+ cells into CD45RA+ naive and CD45RA-negative memory subsets. Points on this clone: Its antigen is undetermined.

The TCR originated in a man younger than 30 in good health. Sequencing was carried out using memory CD4+ T cells sorted from blood. The subset here: CD45RA-negative fraction. The chain combines TRBV10-3 with TRBJ2-7; perhaps TRBD2 as D (6 bases). The CDR3 nucleotides read TGTGCCATCAGTGGGAGGGGATACGAGCAGTACTTC. This encodes CAISGRGYEQYF.